These 17 T cell receptor beta chains came from one sample sequenced in a study of technical replicates of blood from a few donors. Repertoires were generated with immunoSEQ multiplex PCR, while TCRdb's copy carries only in-frame clones and drops some. In the table there are approximately 41,000 clones, roughly 96% of which are singletons. The material sequenced was T cells isolated from PBMCs. The source is a human donor in good health.

The chain links TRBV4-1 to TRBJ1-5; tentative D call: TRBD1 (5 bases). The V and J ends lost 1 base and 0 bases respectively, with 13 bases between them. The CDR3 runs to 17 residues. CDR1 is MGHRA, CDR2 YSYEKL, per germline. The CDR3 sequence is CASSQAAGLDSNQPQHF. CDR3 nucleotides: TGCGCCAGCAGCCAAGCCGCAGGGTTGGATAGCAATCAGCCCCAGCATTTT.

V usage is TRBV5-1 and J usage is TRBJ1-4, with TRBD1 identical over 12 bases. This CDR3 has 17 residues. V lost 4 bases and J lost 5; bases outside the gene matches: 9. The germline V gene has CDR1 SGHRS and CDR2 YFSETQ. The CDR3 is CASSPGTGGAGNEKLFF. CDR3 sequence (DNA): TGCGCCAGCAGCCCGGGGACAGGGGGCGCTGGGAATGAAAAACTGTTTTTT.

V usage is TRBV27 and J usage is TRBJ1-5; TRBD1 might be the D (5 bases). Germline V lookup: CDR1 MNHEY, CDR2 SMNVEV (reference sequence). This CDR3 region has 15 residues. V lost 6 bases and J lost 2, with 14 bases in between. The CDR3 region is CASSPLGAGNQPQHF. CDR3 nucleotide sequence: TGTGCCAGCAGCCCTCTAGGGGCTGGCAATCAGCCCCAGCATTTT.

V is TRBV5-6 and J is TRBJ1-2; no definite D call. V was trimmed by 2 bases and J by 7 bases, leaving 15 bases between them. The CDR3 contains 14 residues. Per the germline V gene, CDR1 is SGHDT and CDR2 is YYEEEE. CDR3: CASSLAGYPTGYTF. CDR3 nucleotide sequence: TGTGCCAGCAGCTTAGCGGGCTACCCAACTGGCTACACCTTC.

The J gene is TRBJ1-5, the V gene TRBV6-6, with 8 bases matching TRBD1. The germline V gene encodes CDR1 MNHNY and CDR2 SVGAGI (reference sequence). V gave up 6 bases and J gave up 2 bases; unmatched junction bases: 6. The CDR3 runs 15 residues. The CDR3 nucleotides read TGTGCCAGCAGAACGACAGGGGAGGGCAATCAGCCCCAGCATTTT. This sequence encodes CASRTTGEGNQPQHF.

This clone was counted once. The rearrangement joins TRBV27 to TRBJ2-3; no reliable D call. V was clipped by 2 bases and J by 0 bases, with 3 bases between them. CDR1 and CDR2 (germline): MNHEY, SMNVEV (reference sequence). The CDR3 totals 13 residues. In nucleotides, the CDR3 is TGTGCCAGCAGTTTAAGCAGCACAGATACGCAGTATTTT. It encodes CASSLSSTDTQYF.

The chain has TRBV27 and TRBJ2-7, with 7 bases fitting TRBD1. The CDR3 has 16 amino acids. Per the germline V gene, CDR1 is MNHEY and CDR2 is SMNVEV (reference sequence). Trimming removed 0 bases from V and 2 bases from J; junction bases left unmatched: 7. DNA for the CDR3: TGTGCCAGCAGTTTATCGTCCGGGACAGTTACCTACGAGCAGTACTTC. Translated, it gives CASSLSSGTVTYEQYF.

The chain links TRBV29-1 to TRBJ1-1; weak D call: TRBD1 (5 bases). Trimming removed 3 bases from V and 3 bases from J, with 14 bases in between. CDR1 SQVTM and CDR2 ANQGSEA come from the germline V gene. The CDR3 spans 14 residues. CDR3 in amino acids: CSVEGGRRDTEAFF. CDR3 coding DNA: TGCAGCGTTGAGGGGGGGAGGAGGGACACTGAAGCTTTCTTT.

The chain is built from TRBV15 and TRBJ2-7; TRBD1 is a possible D gene (5 bases). CDR3 length equals 12 residues. Trimming removed 11 bases at V and 7 bases at J, with 18 bases between. Germline loops: CDR1 LNHNV, CDR2 YYDKDF (reference sequence). CDR3 sequence reads: CASASSSGEQYF. In DNA, the CDR3 is TGTGCCTCCGCATCATCCTCAGGGGAGCAGTACTTC.

J is TRBJ1-2 and V is TRBV30; TRBD1 agrees at 10 bases. The CDR3 consists of 11 residues. J gave up 13 bases and V 5 bases, and 7 bases lay outside the gene matches. Germline V CDR1 and CDR2: GTSNPN, SVGIG (reference sequence). CDR3 nucleotide sequence: TGTGCCTGGCAGACAGGGGGCTTATCCACCTTC. Protein product: CAWQTGGLSTF.

The V and J genes are TRBV9 and TRBJ2-3, with 12 bases lining up with TRBD2. This CDR3 is built from 15 residues. The V and J ends lost 1 base and 6 bases, in that order; junction bases with no gene match: 3. Germline values: CDR1 SGDLS, CDR2 YYNGEE. The DNA of the CDR3 is TGTGCCAGCAGCGTACTAGCGGGAGGGGGGGATACGCAGTATTTT. Amino acids: CASSVLAGGGDTQYF.

The chain employs TRBV6-5 and TRBJ2-3; 7 nucleotides align to TRBD1. Germline CDR1 reads MNHEY; CDR2 reads SVGAGI. The CDR3 is made up of 15 amino acids. J was trimmed by 4 bases and V by 7 bases; bases with no gene match: 11. CDR3 nucleotide sequence: TGTGCCAGCAATACTAGGGACAGATACTCAGATACGCAGTATTTT. It codes for CASNTRDRYSDTQYF.

The chain uses TRBV7-2 and TRBJ1-5, with D unresolved. From germline, CDR1 is SGHTA and CDR2 FQGNSA. This CDR3 spans 14 amino acids. V lost 1 base and J 3 bases, leaving 7 bases between the germline ends. In DNA, the CDR3 is TGTGCCAGCAGCTTAGAAGGACTCAATCAGCCCCAGCATTTT. It yields the protein CASSLEGLNQPQHF. Looking up the rest from reference TRBV7-2 and TRBJ1-5 gives the full variable domain: GAGVSQSPSNKVTEKGKDVELRCDPISGHTALYWYRQSLGQGLEFLIYFQGNSAPDKSGLPSDRFSAERTGGSVSTLTIQRTQQEDSAVYLCASSLEGLNQPQHFGDGTRLSIL.

This rearrangement joins TRBV6-4 to TRBJ2-2; TRBD2 might be the D (5 bases). CDR1 is MRHNA, CDR2 SNTAGT, per germline. V was trimmed by 4 bases and J by 7 bases, leaving 13 bases between them. CDR3 size: 14 residues. CDR3 bases: TGTGCCAGCAGTGCCTTATACCGGGGCGGGGAGCTGTTTTTT. As protein: CASSALYRGGELFF.

This chain connects TRBV19 to TRBJ1-5; 8 bases map to TRBD1. The germline V gene encodes CDR1 LNHDA and CDR2 SQIVND (reference sequence). The CDR3 spans 15 residues. J lost 0 bases, V lost 6 bases, and 4 bases had no gene match. Here the CDR3 reads CASRTTGVSNQPQHF. CDR3 bases: TGTGCCAGTAGGACGACAGGGGTTAGCAATCAGCCCCAGCATTTT.

The rearrangement links TRBV6-5 to TRBJ2-3; TRBD2 is a possible D gene (6 bases). The V end lost 8 bases, the J end lost 0 bases, and 9 bases lay between the germline ends. CDR3 length: 13 amino acids. Germline V CDR1 and CDR2: MNHEY, SVGAGI. In nucleotides, the CDR3 is TGTGCCAGCTGGGACTTGAGCACAGATACGCAGTATTTT. Translation: CASWDLSTDTQYF.

The rearrangement joins TRBV11-3 to TRBJ2-7; D might be TRBD1 (6 bases). CDR1 is SGHNT, CDR2 YENEEA, per germline. The CDR3 runs 15 residues. Trimming pared 2 bases from V and 2 bases from J, leaving 13 bases between. CDR3: CASSLSQTGAYEQYF. The CDR3 DNA is TGTGCCAGCAGCTTAAGCCAGACAGGCGCCTACGAGCAGTACTTC.